Sequencing of this T cell receptor (beta chain) was carried out in a study of blood T cell repertoires in COVID-19. Study summary: The samples span acute and convalescent COVID-19 from the United States, Italy and Spain.

Original analysis: Estimates of nucleated cell counts were drawn from the amplification of reference gene primers. Assay: immunoSEQ multiplex PCR; the TCRdb copy retains only in-frame clones and omits some. V and J calls and clone size come straight from that table; D and trimming were deduced from the DNA. The data contain a few hundred thousand clones, under 90% of them singletons. The table lists this clone with a few counts. V shed 5 bases and J 4 bases; nucleotides not matched to a gene: 2. The CDR3 is made up of 12 amino acids. Germline loops: CDR1 SGHDT, CDR2 YYEEEE. The clonotype comes from a man aged 50 to 60 with acute or convalescent COVID-19. This chain connects TRBV5-6 to TRBJ2-7; 8 nucleotides align to TRBD1. Material for sequencing was peripheral blood. Here the CDR3 DNA reads TGTGCCAGCAGTCGGACAGGGTACGAGCAGTACTTC. It encodes CASSRTGYEQYF.